The entry that follows covers one TCR beta chain sequence. Many counts were recorded for this clonotype. There is no known antigen for this receptor. Base qualities are not at hand, and no much larger clone is one base apart. In the paper's terms, the time point label means: longitudinal time-point 1 (baseline). Libraries from unsorted PBMCs were made from 2 million PBMCs kept in RNAlater at -80 degrees C until RNA extraction. Peripheral blood was subjected to Ficoll-Hypaque density gradient centrifugation to isolate PBMCs, which were then cryopreserved in liquid nitrogen. The data stem from a study of neurological immune-mediated disorders (dated 2019 in TCRdb). In terms of the full investigation: Using UMI-based sequencing, the study compared peripheral blood TCR-beta repertoires from patients with HTLV-I-associated myelopathy (HAM/TSP), patients with multiple sclerosis, and healthy controls. The roughly 99 TCR-beta libraries covered PBMC samples along with longitudinal samples, technical triplicates, and paired sorted CD4+ and CD8+ T-cell subsets. Longitudinal HAM/TSP and healthy donors had 3 time-points each (roughly 3-40 month intervals). The cohort comprised 68 subjects: roughly 15 HAM/TSP patients, some 34 multiple sclerosis patients and about 20 healthy controls. Beyond this particular receptor, the publication reports: TCR clonal expansion was highest in HAM/TSP patients and lowest in MS patients, with MS patients falling below even healthy controls. No identical CDR3 amino acid sequences were found to be shared among expanded clones across subjects, suggesting that TCR-beta repertoires were private in all groups.

cDNA was synthesized by template-switch 5'RACE using a primer carrying a 10-nucleotide random unique molecular identifier by which each TCR transcript was tagged. Each sequencing run produced over 190 million TCR-beta sequences covering 15-18 subjects. The RNeasy kit was used to extract total RNA. Using the KAPA Real-time Library Amplification kit, TCR-beta VDJ regions were amplified with primers for the TCR constant region and the 5'RACE anchor. A first PCR added sample indexes and Illumina adaptors, after which a second PCR increased the library yield. After Ampure bead purification, the TCR product of roughly 650 bp was size-selected on a 2% E-gel SizeSelection system. Before pooling, libraries had their quality checked on a Bioanalyzer, their concentration measured with Qubit, and their quantity determined with the Kapa Library Quantification kit. An Illumina HiSeq 2500 sequenced the libraries paired-end 2 x 150 bp. To increase sequence diversity, about 25-30% phiX was spiked into each library pool. The paper's processing steps were these. The quality-filtered reads were processed with the UMI-based MiGEC pipeline, whose error correction step removed more than 85% of the raw TCR sequences. IMGT germline references were used for alignment of VDJ genes, and clonotypes were defined by a unique CDR3 amino acid sequence together with V-J genes. VDJtools evaluated clonal expansion, Shannon diversity and CDR3 relatedness (CalcPairwiseDistances, ClusterSamples); CLCbio workbench built phylogenetic trees. Clones with at least 8 unique UMIs were defined as expanded, with this threshold being based on coefficient-of-variation modelling across technical triplicates. TCRdb reworked the public reads: Q25 trimming with fastp, MiXCR clone assembly, productive beta chains retained. Every entry covers one CDR3 protein and lists the most common genes and DNA from its rows. Clone size and V and J calls follow TCRdb, not the original study. The sample data list over 55,000 distinct CDR3 sequences, and around a tenth of these were observed just once. The biggest ten clones account for 6.6% of the sample.

The source is a male donor with HTLV-1-associated myelopathy (HAM/TSP). Sequencing input: PBMCs.

The CDR3 is CASGRDGTNYGYTF. The nucleotides read TGCGCCAGCGGAAGGGACGGGACTAACTATGGCTACACCTTC. The V gene is TRBV5-1 and the J gene is TRBJ1-2; tentative D gene TRBD1, with 5 bases matching. Sequences SGHRS (CDR1) and YFSETQ (CDR2) are obtained from the germline V gene. Cut back by 7 bases and 0 bases, the V and J ends lie 13 bases apart. From its cysteine to its phenylalanine, the CDR3 spans 14 amino acids. Here the CDR3 DNA is all that survives: 42 bases in frame from base 1.